These T cell receptor beta chains were read from a single sample in a study of cytomegalovirus exposure and HLA in healthy donors. The data were produced by immunoSEQ multiplex PCR, yet TCRdb's version contains in-frame clones alone and is incomplete. The sample yields around 150,000 clones, approximately 75% seen once. The sequenced sample consisted of PBMCs. The receptors were sampled from a male donor in good health and CMV-seronegative. CDR3s include the opening cysteine and the closing phenylalanine or tryptophan. The D gene is left open where the match is weak. Clone size, where shown, is once, few, many, or a class for clones that have expanded.

size: NA; D: NA; V: TRBV21-1; J: TRBJ2-5; CDR3: CASSNIPISGGAKTQYF; DNA: TGTGCCAGCAGCAATATTCCCATTAGCGGGGGGGCGAAGACCCAGTACTTC
size: NA; D: TRBD1; V: TRBV5-8; J: TRBJ2-4; CDR3: CASSLDRGLAKNIQYF; DNA: TGTGCCAGCAGCTTGGACAGGGGGCTAGCCAAAAACATTCAGTACTTC
size: NA; D: NA; V: TRBV27; J: TRBJ1-6; CDR3: CASSPGENNSPLHF; DNA: TGTGCCAGCAGCCCAGGGGAGAATAATTCACCCCTCCACTTT
size: NA; D: NA; V: TRBV29-1; J: TRBJ1-1; CDR3: CSVEGSAEAFF; DNA: TGCAGCGTTGAAGGATCGGCTGAAGCTTTCTTT
size: NA; D: NA; V: TRBV6-5; J: TRBJ1-6; CDR3: CASSRRSPHNSPLHF; DNA: TGTGCCAGCAGTCGGCGGTCTCCCCATAATTCACCCCTCCACTTT
size: NA; D: NA; V: TRBV21-1; J: TRBJ2-7; CDR3: CASSRIPAGGFYEQYF; DNA: TGTGCCAGCAGCCGAATACCGGCAGGGGGATTCTACGAGCAGTACTTC
size: NA; D: TRBD1; V: TRBV6-1; J: TRBJ2-7; CDR3: CALGTGSYEQYF; DNA: TGTGCCTTGGGGACAGGTTCCTACGAGCAGTACTTC
size: NA; D: TRBD2; V: TRBV9; J: TRBJ2-1; CDR3: CASSVRGGPYNEQFF; DNA: TGTGCCAGCAGCGTTCGGGGGGGGCCCTACAATGAGCAGTTCTTC
size: few; D: TRBD1; V: TRBV5-1; J: TRBJ2-2; CDR3: CASSPPGQGPTGELFF; DNA: TGCGCCAGCAGCCCCCCGGGACAGGGGCCCACCGGGGAGCTGTTTTTT
size: NA; D: NA; V: TRBV5-5; J: TRBJ2-2; CDR3: CASSLEEDPRTGELFF; DNA: TGTGCCAGCAGCCTCGAGGAGGATCCTAGGACCGGGGAGCTGTTTTTT
size: NA; D: TRBD1; V: TRBV5-1; J: TRBJ2-5; CDR3: CASSSFGTGAMEQYF; DNA: TGCGCCAGCAGCTCGTTCGGGACAGGGGCTATGGAGCAGTACTTC
size: NA; D: TRBD2; V: TRBV7-2; J: TRBJ2-1; CDR3: CASSLGGGRAEQFF; DNA: TGTGCCAGCAGCTTAGGCGGAGGGAGGGCTGAGCAGTTCTTC
size: NA; D: NA; V: TRBV19; J: TRBJ2-1; CDR3: CASQRSTGTTYNEQFF; DNA: TGTGCCAGTCAGAGATCTACAGGGACAACCTACAATGAGCAGTTCTTC
size: NA; D: TRBD1; V: TRBV18; J: TRBJ1-6; CDR3: CASSLQGADNSPLHF; DNA: TGTGCCAGCTCTCTACAGGGGGCGGATAATTCACCCCTCCACTTT
size: NA; D: NA; V: TRBV19; J: TRBJ1-3; CDR3: CASSIVKGVPSGNTIYF; DNA: TGTGCCAGTAGTATAGTTAAAGGGGTCCCCTCTGGAAACACCATATATTTT
size: NA; D: NA; V: TRBV5-6; J: TRBJ1-4; CDR3: CASSFGDTNEKLFF; DNA: TGTGCCAGCAGCTTTGGGGACACCAATGAAAAACTGTTTTTT
size: few; D: NA; V: TRBV4-3; J: TRBJ1-2; CDR3: CASSQVLTFF; DNA: TGCGCCAGCAGCCAAGTTCTCACTTTCTTC
size: NA; D: NA; V: TRBV5-1; J: TRBJ1-4; CDR3: CASSFTGRGEKLFF; DNA: TGCGCCAGCAGCTTCACAGGGCGGGGGGAAAAACTGTTTTTT
size: NA; D: TRBD1; V: TRBV19; J: TRBJ1-5; CDR3: CASNPGQGRSQPQHF; DNA: TGTGCCAGTAACCCGGGACAGGGGCGAAGTCAGCCCCAGCATTTT
size: NA; D: TRBD2; V: TRBV9; J: TRBJ2-5; CDR3: CASTSGVMKTQYF; DNA: TGTGCCAGCACTAGCGGGGTGATGAAGACCCAGTACTTC
size: NA; D: NA; V: TRBV5-1; J: TRBJ1-4; CDR3: CASSLDRADEKLFF; DNA: TGCGCCAGCAGCTTGGACAGGGCGGATGAAAAACTGTTTTTT
size: NA; D: NA; V: TRBV6-1; J: TRBJ1-2; CDR3: CASVYGRGTNYGYTF; DNA: TGTGCCAGCGTCTACGGGAGGGGGACTAACTATGGCTACACCTTC
size: NA; D: NA; V: TRBV4-1; J: TRBJ1-5; CDR3: CASSQDRGGQPQHF; DNA: TGCGCCAGCAGCCAAGACAGGGGCGGTCAGCCCCAGCATTTT
size: few; D: TRBD2; V: TRBV2; J: TRBJ2-7; CDR3: CASHPGTSGGAVFREQYF; DNA: TGTGCCAGTCACCCAGGGACTAGCGGGGGGGCCGTCTTCCGCGAGCAGTACTTC
size: NA; D: TRBD1; V: TRBV27; J: TRBJ2-7; CDR3: CASSPWTGLWDEQYF; DNA: TGTGCCAGCAGTCCTTGGACAGGGCTCTGGGACGAGCAGTACTTC
size: NA; D: TRBD1; V: TRBV10-3; J: TRBJ1-2; CDR3: CAIAQDRDRGYTF; DNA: TGTGCCATCGCACAGGACAGGGATAGGGGCTACACCTTC
size: once; D: NA; V: TRBV7-8; J: TRBJ1-1; CDR3: CASSYTDGVNTEAFF; DNA: TGTGCCAGCAGCTACACAGACGGTGTGAACACTGAAGCTTTCTTT
size: NA; D: NA; V: TRBV11-2; J: TRBJ1-4; CDR3: CASSQPWSRGPVEPFF; DNA: TGTGCCAGCAGCCAACCGTGGAGTAGGGGCCCCGTAGAGCCCTTTTTT
size: few; D: NA; V: TRBV5-3; J: TRBJ2-5; CDR3: CARSLAGHQETQYF; DNA: TGTGCCAGAAGCTTGGCGGGTCACCAAGAGACCCAGTACTTC
size: NA; D: TRBD2; V: TRBV9; J: TRBJ2-1; CDR3: CASSVDGTSGEQFF; DNA: TGTGCCAGCAGCGTGGACGGGACTAGTGGTGAGCAGTTCTTC
size: NA; D: TRBD1; V: TRBV5-1; J: TRBJ1-3; CDR3: CASSLGGTERNTIYF; DNA: TGCGCCAGCAGCTTGGGGGGGACAGAAAGAAACACCATATATTTT
size: NA; D: TRBD2; V: TRBV5-1; J: TRBJ2-3; CDR3: CASSKLAVGTDTQYF; DNA: TGCGCCAGCAGCAAACTAGCGGTTGGCACAGATACGCAGTATTTT